These 25 T cell receptor beta chains were sequenced from one sample in a study of blood T cell repertoires in COVID-19. Using immunoSEQ multiplex PCR, the repertoire was profiled, and TCRdb retains in-frame clones only, with some absent. The sample has about 160,000 clones; more than 75% are singletons. The sequenced sample consisted of peripheral blood. The receptors were sampled from a woman aged 45-59 years with COVID-19, enrolled during active disease.

The DNA of the CDR3 is TGCGCCAGCAGCCAACCACAGGGCGCGAATAATTCACCCCTCCACTTT. Its translation: CASSQPQGANNSPLHF. This chain connects TRBV4-1 to TRBJ1-6; TRBD1 might be the D (6 bases). The CDR3 sequence is 16 residues long. Trimming cost V 2 bases and J 5 bases, with 13 bases left between them. The germline V gene encodes CDR1 MGHRA and CDR2 YSYEKL.

The chain links TRBV6-5 to TRBJ2-5; TRBD2 might be the D (6 bases). CDR1 is MNHEY, CDR2 SVGAGI, per germline. The length of the CDR3 is 14 residues. V lost 0 bases, J lost 3 bases, and 8 bases lay in between. CDR3 sequence (DNA): TGTGCCAGCAGTTACTCGCGGGGAAAAGAGACCCAGTACTTC. Its protein is CASSYSRGKETQYF.

The chain links TRBV24-1 to TRBJ1-6, with 10 bases fitting TRBD1. V shed 3 bases, J shed 10 bases, and the junction held 2 bases outside the gene matches. Per the germline V gene, CDR1 is KGHDR and CDR2 is SFDVKD. This CDR3 spans 14 amino acids. DNA for the CDR3: TGTGCCACCAGTGATGGGGGACAGGGGTCACCCCTCCACTTT. It encodes CATSDGGQGSPLHF.

The chain couples TRBV24-1 to TRBJ2-7, with TRBD1 matching over 9 bases. CDR3 length equals 18 residues. CDR1 is KGHDR and CDR2 is SFDVKD in the germline V gene. J was trimmed by 0 bases and V by 0 bases; bases with no gene match: 8. The CDR3 sequence is CATSDLGRGQGVSYEQYF. CDR3 nucleotide sequence: TGTGCCACCAGTGATTTGGGAAGGGGACAGGGTGTCTCCTACGAGCAGTACTTC.

In this sample, this clone turned up once. The genes are TRBV10-3 and TRBJ2-7; no definite D call. V lost 5 bases and J 3 bases, leaving 8 bases between the germline ends. The CDR3 spans 12 residues. Germline loops: CDR1 ENHRY, CDR2 SYGVKD. The CDR3 sequence is CAISLDNYEQYF. DNA of the CDR3: TGTGCCATCAGTCTTGACAACTACGAGCAGTACTTC.

The rearrangement joins TRBV5-4 to TRBJ2-3; 12 bases are a match to TRBD2. This CDR3 is 14 amino acids long. V shed 2 bases and J 5 bases; nucleotides not matched to a gene: 0. CDR1 SGHNT and CDR2 YYREEE come from the germline V gene (reference sequence). Here the CDR3 DNA reads TGTGCCAGCAGCTTACTAGCGGGGGGAGATACGCAGTATTTT. The encoded protein is CASSLLAGGDTQYF.

The rearrangement uses TRBV30 and TRBJ2-3; the match to TRBD2 covers 12 bases. V lost 7 bases, J lost 7 bases, and 6 bases stayed unmatched. The germline CDR1 and CDR2 sequences are GTSNPN and SVGIG (reference sequence). This CDR3 has 13 residues. CDR3 sequence: CALSSGGAYTQYF. The CDR3 bases are TGTGCCTTATCTAGCGGGGGGGCATATACGCAGTATTTT.

The gene calls are TRBV7-3 and TRBJ2-3, with a weak D call TRBD2 (6 bases). CDR1 and CDR2 (germline): SGHTA, FQGTGA. There are 14 residues in the CDR3. V was trimmed by 2 bases and J by 4 bases, leaving 10 bases between them. The CDR3, as DNA: TGTGCCAGCAGCTTAGCGGGGTTGGCAGATACGCAGTATTTT. Protein: CASSLAGLADTQYF.

The chain carries TRBV27 and TRBJ2-7; 9 bases fit TRBD1. Germline V CDR1 and CDR2: MNHEY, SMNVEV (reference sequence). Germline trimming cut 5 bases from V and 2 bases from J; bases unmatched to any gene: 7. This CDR3 contains 15 residues. CDR3 amino acids: CASSLWTGDPYEQYF. Written as DNA, the CDR3 is TGTGCCAGCAGTCTCTGGACAGGGGATCCCTACGAGCAGTACTTC.

V gene TRBV30 combines with J gene TRBJ2-5; 9 bases are a match to TRBD2. V lost 4 bases and J lost 7; bases outside the gene matches: 13. This CDR3 has 15 amino acids. Looked up from germline, CDR1 is GTSNPN and CDR2 is SVGIG (reference sequence). The CDR3 DNA reads TGTGCCTGGACTGGGCTAGCGGGGCTACACGCGACCCAGTACTTC. Translated: CAWTGLAGLHATQYF.

This clone was picked up one time. J is TRBJ2-7 and V is TRBV7-6, with D possibly matching TRBD1 (5 bases). Trimming took off 1 base at V and 6 bases at J, with 13 bases between the two ends. Germline V CDR1 and CDR2: SGHVS, FNYEAQ. The CDR3 covers 14 residues. The CDR3 sequence is CASSLGQGGGEQYF. The CDR3 DNA sequence: TGTGCCAGCAGCTTAGGTCAGGGCGGCGGCGAGCAGTACTTC.

The sample holds one count of this clone. V usage is TRBV5-3 and J usage is TRBJ1-1; 12 bases agree with TRBD1. TRBV5-3 qualifies as an ORF whose function is uncertain. Losses at the gene ends were 4 bases for V and 1 base for J; bases not matched to a gene: 26. The CDR3 spans 23 residues. This CDR3 is CARSLRPPPPGQGAIKGNTEAFF. The CDR3 DNA is TGTGCCAGAAGCCTTCGCCCCCCCCCGCCGGGACAGGGGGCGATTAAGGGGAACACTGAAGCTTTCTTT.

V and J are TRBV7-2 and TRBJ2-2; D is possibly TRBD2 (6 bases). From germline, CDR1 is SGHTA and CDR2 FQGNSA. Trimming cost V 6 bases and J 6 bases, with 17 bases left between them. CDR3 size: 15 residues. In nucleotides, the CDR3 is TGTGCCAGCAGTCTACACCGGGACTTCGCCGGGGAGCTGTTTTTT. Translated, it gives CASSLHRDFAGELFF.

The V call is TRBV21-1, the J call TRBJ1-2. TRBV21-1 is shown as a pseudogene. The CDR3 covers 15 residues. DNA of the CDR3: TGTGCCAGCAGCAAAGTCCCCGTAGTGAGGTTAGGCTACACCTTC. The encoded protein is CASSKVPVVRLGYTF.

Here the CDR3 reads CATTRGTEQETQYF. For the CDR3, the DNA is TGTGCCACCACCCGGGGGACAGAGCAAGAGACCCAGTACTTC. The V and J genes are TRBV28 and TRBJ2-5; possible D gene TRBD1, 7 bases. CDR3 size: 14 residues. V lost 10 bases and J lost 2, with 17 bases in between. In germline, CDR1 is MDHEN, CDR2 SYDVKM.

The V and J genes are TRBV6-5 and TRBJ1-1, with 12 bases identical to TRBD1. Germline assignment: CDR1 MNHEY and CDR2 SVGAGI. This CDR3 has 14 residues. J was trimmed by 1 base and V by 8 bases; bases with no gene match: 2. CDR3 nucleotide sequence: TGTGCCAGCCGGGGACAGGGGGCGAACACTGAAGCTTTCTTT. It encodes CASRGQGANTEAFF.

This chain joins TRBV19 and TRBJ2-7, with D perhaps matching TRBD1 (5 bases). This CDR3 has 14 residues. V lost 3 bases and J lost 7, with 16 bases in between. In germline, CDR1 is LNHDA, CDR2 SQIVND (reference sequence). CDR3 nucleotides: TGTGCCAGTAGTATCGCCGCAGGGATGGAAGAGCAGTACTTC. It encodes CASSIAAGMEEQYF.

This rearrangement joins TRBV12-5 to TRBJ2-6; D might be TRBD2 (7 bases). CDR1 is LGHNT and CDR2 is FRNRAP in the germline V gene. V was pared by 6 bases and J by 4 bases, with 16 bases between. The CDR3 contains 16 residues. The CDR3 sequence is CASGPSAGAGANVLTF. The CDR3 DNA is TGTGCTAGTGGACCCTCGGCGGGGGCCGGGGCCAACGTCCTGACTTTC.

The V call is TRBV4-1, the J call TRBJ1-5; 8 bases are shared with TRBD1. The V gene end was trimmed by 3 bases and the J gene end by 5 bases; junction bases not matched to a gene: 3. Germline-derived CDR1 and CDR2 are MGHRA and YSYEKL. The CDR3 length is 14 residues. The CDR3 region is CASSHGQGDQPQHF. DNA for the CDR3: TGCGCCAGCAGCCATGGACAGGGAGATCAGCCCCAGCATTTT.

This clone has more than one count but fewer than ten. The J gene is TRBJ1-2, the V gene TRBV7-2; TRBD1 is a possible D gene (5 bases). The CDR3 is 13 amino acids. V was trimmed by 7 bases and J by 0 bases, leaving 9 bases between them. From germline, CDR1 is SGHTA and CDR2 FQGNSA. This CDR3 reads CASTGRANYGYTF. CDR3 in DNA: TGTGCCAGCACAGGCAGGGCTAACTATGGCTACACCTTC. The variable domain in full, with the rest retrieved from reference TRBV7-2 and TRBJ1-2, is GAGVSQSPSNKVTEKGKDVELRCDPISGHTALYWYRQSLGQGLEFLIYFQGNSAPDKSGLPSDRFSAERTGGSVSTLTIQRTQQEDSAVYLCASTGRANYGYTFGSGTRLTVV.

V gene TRBV7-2 combines with J gene TRBJ2-5; a possible D gene is TRBD1 (5 bases). Deletions cut 3 bases from V and 5 bases from J, with 10 bases between. CDR1 and CDR2 from the germline V gene are SGHTA and FQGNSA. CDR3 length: 13 amino acids. The CDR3 nucleotides are TGTGCCAGCAGCTTCCAGGGTTGGGAGACCCAGTACTTC. Encoded protein: CASSFQGWETQYF. Full variable domain (rest looked up from reference TRBV7-2 and TRBJ2-5): GAGVSQSPSNKVTEKGKDVELRCDPISGHTALYWYRQSLGQGLEFLIYFQGNSAPDKSGLPSDRFSAERTGGSVSTLTIQRTQQEDSAVYLCASSFQGWETQYFGPGTRLLVL.

This clone showed up just once. V usage is TRBV10-3 and J usage is TRBJ1-6; 7 bases map to TRBD1. CDR1 is ENHRY and CDR2 is SYGVKD in the germline V gene. The CDR3 has 14 amino acids. After removal of 5 bases from V and 5 bases from J, the junction contained 3 bases not matched to a gene. CDR3 coding DNA: TGTGCCATCAGTAAAGACAGGGATAATTCACCCCTCCACTTT. It encodes CAISKDRDNSPLHF.

For the CDR3, the DNA is TGTGCCAGTAGTATTGACAGCGAAAAACTGTTTTTT. Translating it yields CASSIDSEKLFF. The J gene is TRBJ1-4, the V gene TRBV19; maybe TRBD1 (5 bases). The CDR3 runs 12 residues. The germline V gene has CDR1 LNHDA and CDR2 SQIVND (reference sequence). Trimming removed 3 bases from V and 8 bases from J, with 7 bases in between.

This clone has just a few counts. The rearrangement joins TRBV5-4 to TRBJ2-7; TRBD2 matches at 7 bases. CDR1 is SGHNT, CDR2 YYREEE, per germline (reference sequence). The CDR3 is 13 residues long. With V trimmed by 3 bases and J by 3 bases, 3 bases remained unmatched. CDR3 DNA sequence: TGTGCCAGCAGCTACGGGGGGAACTACGAGCAGTACTTC. This gives the protein CASSYGGNYEQYF.

This chain links TRBV7-6 with TRBJ2-3; possible D gene TRBD2, 5 bases. This CDR3 is 15 amino acids long. The germline V gene has CDR1 SGHVS and CDR2 FNYEAQ. Between the trimmed V and J ends, which lost 5 bases and 2 bases, there was a span of 14 bases. The CDR3: CASSPEERNTDTQYF. DNA of the CDR3: TGTGCCAGCAGCCCAGAGGAGCGGAACACAGATACGCAGTATTTT.